A single sample is the source of the 20 T cell receptor beta chains below, sequenced in a study of neurological immune-mediated disorders. TCRdb passed the 5' RACE reads through MiXCR, listing each CDR3 protein once. In the table there are some 34,000 distinct CDR3 sequences, about 1.6% of which are singletons. Material for sequencing was PBMCs. These receptors originate from a woman younger than 45 with multiple sclerosis.

This clonotype was detected only once. V gene TRBV11-2 combines with J gene TRBJ1-1, with D maybe TRBD1 (5 bases). Germline loops: CDR1 SGHAT, CDR2 FQNNGV. The ends were cut back, 3 bases at V and 5 bases at J, with 10 bases in the middle. CDR3 length: 13 amino acids. The CDR3, as DNA: TGTGCCAGCAGCTTTCGACAGTGGACTGAAGCTTTCTTT. This codes for CASSFRQWTEAFF.

This clonotype was seen many times. This chain connects TRBV4-2 to TRBJ2-7; D perhaps matches TRBD2 (5 bases). The CDR3 runs to 14 residues. The V end was cut by 2 bases, the J end by 4 bases, with 12 bases between. Germline assignment: CDR1 LGHNA and CDR2 YNFKEQ. CDR3 DNA: TGTGCCAGCAGCCAACTTTCGGGAAGTTACGAGCAGTACTTC. Protein sequence: CASSQLSGSYEQYF.

This clonotype was detected many times. This sequence joins TRBV6-1 and TRBJ1-1; D is uncertain. Germline values: CDR1 MNHNS, CDR2 SASEGT. This CDR3 comprises 14 residues. V lost 6 bases and J lost 0, with 11 bases in between. The CDR3 protein is CASSNGGLNTEAFF. CDR3 bases: TGTGCCAGCAGCAATGGAGGCTTGAACACTGAAGCTTTCTTT.

This clonotype was recorded at least ten times. The rearrangement links TRBV14 to TRBJ2-5; the D is unclear. V lost 4 bases, J lost 4 bases, and 19 bases lay in between. Germline V gene lookup returns CDR1 SGHDN and CDR2 FVKESK. CDR3 length equals 16 residues. The CDR3 sequence: CASSRRQPTLPETQYF. DNA for the CDR3: TGTGCCAGCAGCCGGCGGCAGCCAACGCTCCCAGAGACCCAGTACTTC.

In this sample, this clonotype turned up many times. The V and J genes are TRBV7-9 and TRBJ2-1; 8 bases fit TRBD1. J gave up 6 bases and V 3 bases, and 7 bases lay outside the gene matches. The CDR3 spans 15 residues. CDR1 SEHNR and CDR2 FQNEAQ come from the germline V gene (reference sequence). The CDR3 coding sequence is TGTGCCAGCAGCTTCACAGGGGGGCAAATCAATGAGCAGTTCTTC. This encodes CASSFTGGQINEQFF.

Ten or more counts support this clonotype. This rearrangement joins TRBV7-9 to TRBJ1-6; no clear D gene. The length of the CDR3 is 14 residues. CDR1 is SEHNR, CDR2 FQNEAQ, per germline (reference sequence). Trimming removed 1 base from V and 9 bases from J, with 10 bases in between. The CDR3 sequence: CASSLGGGGSPLHF. The CDR3 nucleotides read TGTGCCAGCAGCTTAGGGGGTGGCGGTTCACCCCTCCACTTT.

This clonotype was recorded at least ten times. This chain uses TRBV24-1 with TRBJ1-5; D not resolved. The length of the CDR3 is 15 residues. With 3 bases removed from V and 3 bases from J, the gap between germline ends came to 11 bases. Germline V gene lookup returns CDR1 KGHDR and CDR2 SFDVKD. The chain's CDR3 is CATSDPREPNQPQHF. CDR3 nucleotides: TGTGCCACCAGTGATCCGCGGGAGCCCAATCAGCCCCAGCATTTT.

This clonotype was detected ten times or more. The J gene is TRBJ1-1, the V gene TRBV28; 8 bases align to TRBD1. J was trimmed by 6 bases and V by 7 bases; bases with no gene match: 7. The CDR3 has 13 amino acids. Germline CDR1 reads MDHEN; CDR2 reads SYDVKM. The CDR3 is CASIGQGRAEAFF. The CDR3 nucleotides read TGTGCCAGCATCGGACAGGGTCGGGCTGAAGCTTTCTTT.

This clonotype was seen at least ten times. The CDR3 DNA is TGTGCCAGCAGCCCGCTTCGTGTAGCTAACTATGGCTACACCTTC. This gives the protein CASSPLRVANYGYTF. The rearrangement uses TRBV3-1 and TRBJ1-2, with D uncertain. Trimming left V 4 bases short and J 0 bases short, with 12 bases between. CDR3 size: 15 residues. CDR1 is LGHDT and CDR2 is YNNKEL in the germline V gene (reference sequence). The full variable domain, rest sourced from reference TRBV3-1 and TRBJ1-2, is DTAVSQTPKYLVTQMGNDKSIKCEQNLGHDTMYWYKQDSKKFLKIMFSYNNKELIINETVPNRFSPKSPDKAHLNLHINSLELGDSAVYFCASSPLRVANYGYTFGSGTRLTVV.

Ten or more counts support this clonotype. The CDR3 nucleotides read TGTGCCAGCAGCTCCGGACTAGAATGGCGCACAGATACGCAGTATTTT. Protein: CASSSGLEWRTDTQYF. The chain employs TRBV7-8 and TRBJ2-3; TRBD2 aligns across 7 bases. The V gene's germline CDR1 is SGHVS and CDR2 FQNEAQ. The ends lost 4 bases at V and 1 base at J; junction bases unmatched: 8. This CDR3 region has 16 residues.

This clonotype was seen ten or more times. The rearrangement links TRBV9 to TRBJ2-3; D uncertain. V dropped 2 bases and J dropped 6 bases, with 13 bases sitting between them. CDR1 is SGDLS, CDR2 YYNGEE, per germline. The length of the CDR3 is 14 residues. This CDR3 reads CASSVTTQVDTQYF. The CDR3 DNA is TGTGCCAGCAGCGTGACGACCCAGGTGGATACGCAGTATTTT.

This clonotype was observed many times. The chain combines TRBV7-7 with TRBJ2-1; no clear D gene. Germline V lookup: CDR1 SSHAT, CDR2 FNYEAQ (reference sequence). V lost 2 bases and J lost 7, with 12 bases in between. CDR3 size: 14 residues. CDR3 coding DNA: TGTGCCAGCAGCTTACTGGGGATCCAGAATGAGCAGTTCTTC. This gives the protein CASSLLGIQNEQFF.

Many counts were recorded for this clonotype. The J gene is TRBJ1-1, the V gene TRBV4-3; tentatively, D is TRBD1 (5 bases). Germline assignment: CDR1 LGHNA and CDR2 YSLEER. V lost 0 bases and J lost 8, with 13 bases in between. This CDR3 contains 14 residues. This CDR3 is CASSQDRGDWEAFF. The CDR3 DNA sequence: TGCGCCAGCAGCCAAGATCGAGGGGACTGGGAAGCTTTCTTT.

This clonotype has at least ten counts. The chain is built from TRBV27 and TRBJ1-2; D perhaps matches TRBD1 (5 bases). Trimming cost V 4 bases and J 8 bases, with 14 bases left between them. Germline V gene lookup returns CDR1 MNHEY and CDR2 SMNVEV (reference sequence). CDR3 size: 13 residues. The DNA of the CDR3 is TGTGCCAGCAGTTCCCCGGGGGGTGACGGCTACACCTTC. As protein: CASSSPGGDGYTF.

This clonotype has a count of ten or more. V usage is TRBV20-1 and J usage is TRBJ2-3, with D perhaps TRBD2 (6 bases). The V end lost 5 bases, the J end lost 2 bases, and 14 bases lay between the germline ends. This CDR3 is built from 14 residues. Per the germline V gene, CDR1 is DFQATT and CDR2 is SNEGSKA (reference sequence). Here the CDR3 reads CSAEPGLITDTQYF. In DNA form, the CDR3 reads TGCAGTGCTGAGCCGGGACTGATCACAGATACGCAGTATTTT.

There are many counts of this clonotype. The chain has TRBV3-1 and TRBJ1-2; D is unclear. V was shortened by 0 bases and J by 4 bases, with 9 bases between the two germline ends. Germline V lookup: CDR1 LGHDT, CDR2 YNNKEL (reference sequence). CDR3 length: 14 amino acids. CDR3 loop: CASSQEPQTYGYTF. In DNA, the CDR3 is TGTGCCAGCAGCCAAGAACCACAGACCTATGGCTACACCTTC.

This clonotype was counted at least ten times. The chain links TRBV5-6 to TRBJ2-7, with D uncertain. Germline loops: CDR1 SGHDT, CDR2 YYEEEE. The CDR3 sequence is 15 residues long. V was cut by 2 bases and J by 2 bases, with 14 bases left in between. As DNA, the CDR3 is TGTGCCAGCAGCTTTCCTACAGCCCATACCTACGAGCAGTACTTC. Protein: CASSFPTAHTYEQYF.

This clonotype appeared many times. The chain employs TRBV29-1 and TRBJ1-2, with D tentatively TRBD1 (5 bases). Germline lookup yields CDR1 SQVTM and CDR2 ANQGSEA. The V end lost 3 bases, the J end lost 7 bases, and 6 bases lay between the germline ends. The length of the CDR3 is 10 residues. The CDR3 coding sequence is TGCAGCGTTGAGGGGGGTGGCTACACCTTC. Encoded protein: CSVEGGGYTF.

This clonotype was seen ten or more times. This rearrangement joins TRBV19 to TRBJ1-4; D remains ambiguous. V lost 9 bases and J lost 0, with 11 bases in between. Germline CDR1 is LNHDA and CDR2 is SQIVND (reference sequence). This CDR3 contains 14 residues. CDR3 bases: TGTGCCAGCGCCGGGAGTCCAACTAATGAAAAACTGTTTTTT. Amino acid sequence: CASAGSPTNEKLFF.

In its sample, this clonotype was seen many times. CDR3 protein: CASSLAPTSTSTLHF. The CDR3 nucleotides are TGTGCCAGCAGCTTAGCTCCAACATCTACTTCCACCCTCCACTTT. The rearrangement links TRBV7-9 to TRBJ1-6; D is undetermined. This CDR3 comprises 15 residues. V was shortened by 0 bases and J by 14 bases, with 17 bases between the two germline ends. The germline V gene has CDR1 SEHNR and CDR2 FQNEAQ (reference sequence).